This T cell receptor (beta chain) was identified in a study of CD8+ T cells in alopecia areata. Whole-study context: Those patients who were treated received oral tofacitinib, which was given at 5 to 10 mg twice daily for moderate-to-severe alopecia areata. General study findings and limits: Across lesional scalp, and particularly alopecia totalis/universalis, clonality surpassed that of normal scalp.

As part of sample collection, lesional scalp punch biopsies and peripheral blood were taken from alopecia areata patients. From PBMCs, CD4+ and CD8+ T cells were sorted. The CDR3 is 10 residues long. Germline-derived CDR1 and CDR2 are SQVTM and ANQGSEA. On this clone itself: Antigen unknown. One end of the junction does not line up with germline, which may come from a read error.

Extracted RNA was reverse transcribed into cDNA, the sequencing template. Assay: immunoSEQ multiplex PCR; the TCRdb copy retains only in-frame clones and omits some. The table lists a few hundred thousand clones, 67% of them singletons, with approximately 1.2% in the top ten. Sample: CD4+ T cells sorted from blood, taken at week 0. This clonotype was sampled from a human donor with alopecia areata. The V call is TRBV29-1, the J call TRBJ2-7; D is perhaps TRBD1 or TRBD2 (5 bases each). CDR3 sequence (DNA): TGCAGCGTCGTGGGGGAACGCACCGACTTC. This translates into CSVVGERTDF.